This T cell receptor beta chain was recorded in a study of T cell repertoires in cytomegalovirus infection. About the study: Used in the study were CMV epitopes, some recently identified and HLA-C-restricted, others well-studied and HLA-B-restricted. A matching HLA type, together with CMV infection, was signaled by public TCR beta signatures.

One entry per CDR3 protein, called by TCRdb with MiXCR from the reads. Among about 830,000 distinct CDR3 sequences listed, 32% were seen once. Findings and caveats of the study: The ex vivo response showed dominance by HLA-C-restricted CMV-specific TCR beta clonotypes.

The CDR3 runs to 12 residues. Trimming took 5 bases from V and 7 from J, leaving 8 bases between them. Per germline, CDR1 SEHNR and CDR2 FQNEAQ (reference sequence). This clonotype was detected a few times. The antigen is undetermined. This clonotype was obtained from a human donor in good health (CMV status not recorded). Some clones in this sample may be carry-over from other donors' samples. The material sequenced was cultured CD8+ T cells from PBMCs, taken from culture after CMV antigen stimulation. The chain links TRBV7-9 to TRBJ1-4; D is unclear. The CDR3: CASSPSTEKLFF. The CDR3 DNA reads as TGTGCCAGCAGCCCCTCTACTGAAAAACTGTTTTTT. The complete variable domain, with remaining parts taken from reference TRBV7-9 and TRBJ1-4, reads DTGVSQNPRHKITKRGQNVTFRCDPISEHNRLYWYRQTLGQGPEFLTYFQNEAQLEKSRLLSDRFSAERPKGSFSTLEIQRTEQGDSAMYLCASSPSTEKLFFGSGTQLSVL.